These 12 T cell receptor beta chains were sequenced from one sample in a study of response to subunit inactivated influenza vaccine. MiXCR was run by TCRdb on the RT-PCR reads, yielding one entry per CDR3 protein. The table has some 500,000 distinct CDR3 sequences, approximately 16% seen once. The sample was CD4+ T cells sorted from PBMCs, taken 23 to 25 months after vaccination. These receptors were taken from a man aged 45 to 70 who received an inactivated influenza vaccine.

This clonotype was seen repeatedly, ten times or more. The CDR3 DNA reads TGTGCCAGCAGTGGGAGTGCTAACTATGGCTACACCTTC. Encoded protein: CASSGSANYGYTF. This rearrangement joins TRBV12-3 or TRBV12-4 to TRBJ1-2; unclear D gene. V lost 5 bases and J lost 0, with 7 bases in between. The CDR3 covers 13 residues.

This clonotype appeared a few times. CDR3 sequence reads: CASSQTPWYEQYF. The CDR3 bases are TGTGCCAGCAGTCAGACCCCCTGGTACGAGCAGTACTTC. The chain links TRBV27 to TRBJ2-7; D remains unclear. Germline CDR1 is MNHEY and CDR2 is SMNVEV (reference sequence). The CDR3 is 13 residues long. Deletions cut 5 bases from V and 4 bases from J, with 12 bases between.

This clonotype turned up a few times. V and J are TRBV6-5 and TRBJ2-2; tentatively, D is TRBD2 (5 bases). CDR3 length: 14 amino acids. Per germline, CDR1 MNHEY and CDR2 SVGAGI. V was pared by 0 bases and J by 6 bases, with 8 bases between. The CDR3 bases are TGTGCCAGCAGTTACTCCGGACTTCCCGGGGAGCTGTTTTTT. This codes for CASSYSGLPGELFF.

This clonotype came up a few times. The chain recombines TRBV7-2 with TRBJ2-2; 7 bases are shared with TRBD1. V shed 5 bases and J 0 bases; nucleotides not matched to a gene: 3. Looked up from germline, CDR1 is SGHTA and CDR2 is FQGNSA. The CDR3 runs to 15 residues. CDR3 region: CASSQGTANTGELFF. DNA for the CDR3: TGTGCCAGCAGCCAAGGGACAGCGAACACCGGGGAGCTGTTTTTT.

This clonotype has ten or more counts. The chain has TRBV29-1 and TRBJ1-5; TRBD1 agrees at 8 bases. The CDR3 has 15 amino acids. Per the germline V gene, CDR1 is SQVTM and CDR2 is ANQGSEA. Trimming cost V 4 bases and J 1 base; bases outside gene matches: 6. CDR3 nucleotide sequence: TGCAGCGTTGCCCTTGGGACAGGCAGCAATCAGCCCCAGCATTTT. Residues: CSVALGTGSNQPQHF.

V is TRBV12-3 or TRBV12-4 and J is TRBJ2-3; D call uncertain. The CDR3 runs to 15 residues. V was clipped by 5 bases and J by 1 base, with 13 bases between them. This CDR3 is CASSATPPGTDTQYF. The CDR3 bases are TGTGCCAGCAGTGCTACGCCTCCGGGCACAGATACGCAGTATTTT.

The chain links TRBV4-1 to TRBJ1-1; the match to TRBD1 covers 7 bases. Germline lookup yields CDR1 MGHRA and CDR2 YSYEKL. V shed 7 bases, J shed 5 bases, and the junction held 13 bases outside the gene matches. The CDR3 has 15 residues. DNA for the CDR3: TGCGCCAGCAACGCGGCAGGGGGTTTGCGTACTGAAGCTTTCTTT. It translates to CASNAAGGLRTEAFF.

This clonotype was recorded at least ten times. J is TRBJ2-1 and V is TRBV7-2, with D possibly TRBD2 on 6 matching bases. CDR1 and CDR2 (germline): SGHTA, FQGNSA. CDR3 length: 15 amino acids. Trimming cost V 1 base and J 2 bases, with 9 bases left between them. CDR3: CASSLGLAPYNEQFF. The CDR3 coding sequence is TGTGCCAGCAGCTTAGGGCTAGCGCCCTACAATGAGCAGTTCTTC. The full variable domain, its missing parts supplied by reference TRBV7-2 and TRBJ2-1, is GAGVSQSPSNKVTEKGKDVELRCDPISGHTALYWYRQSLGQGLEFLIYFQGNSAPDKSGLPSDRFSAERTGGSVSTLTIQRTQQEDSAVYLCASSLGLAPYNEQFFGPGTRLTVL.

The genes are TRBV2 and TRBJ1-5, with D tentatively TRBD1 (6 bases). Germline V CDR1 and CDR2: SNHLY, FYNNEI. This CDR3 contains 13 residues. V was clipped by 5 bases and J by 7 bases, with 12 bases between them. Written as DNA, the CDR3 is TGTGCCAGCAGTCGACAGGCAAGACAGCCCCAGCATTTT. Translation gives CASSRQARQPQHF.

This clonotype was recorded a few times. The chain is built from TRBV30 and TRBJ2-1; D perhaps matches TRBD2 (5 bases). Trimming cost V 3 bases and J 9 bases, with 21 bases left between them. Per the germline V gene, CDR1 is GTSNPN and CDR2 is SVGIG (reference sequence). This CDR3 comprises 15 residues. CDR3 amino acids: CAWSADAPGVSEQFF. For the CDR3, the DNA is TGTGCCTGGAGCGCAGACGCTCCCGGGGTCAGTGAGCAGTTCTTC.

This clonotype was seen more than once but under ten times. The chain joins TRBV12-3 or TRBV12-4 to TRBJ2-7; TRBD2 matches at 11 bases. The CDR3 contains 15 residues. The V and J ends lost 5 bases and 2 bases, in that order; junction bases with no gene match: 5. The CDR3 loop reads CASSATSGGTYEQYF. Written as DNA, the CDR3 is TGTGCCAGCAGTGCCACTAGCGGGGGCACCTACGAGCAGTACTTC.

The genes are TRBV15 and TRBJ2-5, with 8 bases that match TRBD2. The V and J ends lost 0 bases and 5 bases, in that order; junction bases with no gene match: 5. This CDR3 has 15 amino acids. Germline V CDR1 and CDR2: LNHNV, YYDKDF (reference sequence). The CDR3 protein is CATSRDSRGGETQYF. CDR3 nucleotides: TGTGCCACCAGCAGAGATTCCCGCGGGGGGGAGACCCAGTACTTC.